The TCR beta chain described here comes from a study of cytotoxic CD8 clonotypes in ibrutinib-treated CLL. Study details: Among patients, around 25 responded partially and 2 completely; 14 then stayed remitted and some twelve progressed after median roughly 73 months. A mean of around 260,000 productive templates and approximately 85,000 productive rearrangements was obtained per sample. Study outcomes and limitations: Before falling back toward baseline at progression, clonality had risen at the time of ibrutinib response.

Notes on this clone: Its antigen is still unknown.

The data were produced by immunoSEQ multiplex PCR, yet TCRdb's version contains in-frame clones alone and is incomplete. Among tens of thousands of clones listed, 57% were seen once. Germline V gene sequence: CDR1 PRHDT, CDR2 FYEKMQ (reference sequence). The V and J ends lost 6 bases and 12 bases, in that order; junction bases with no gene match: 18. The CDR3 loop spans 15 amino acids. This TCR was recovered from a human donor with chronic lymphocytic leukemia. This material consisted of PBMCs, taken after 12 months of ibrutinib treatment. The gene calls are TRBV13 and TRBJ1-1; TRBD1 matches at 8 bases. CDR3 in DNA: TGTGCCAGCAGTCGATTATCGGGACAGGCAAGGGGGACTTTCTTT. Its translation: CASSRLSGQARGTFF.